The 24 T cell receptor beta chains below all came from one sample that was sequenced in a study of T cell responses to AZD1222 COVID-19 vaccine. Sequencing used immunoSEQ multiplex PCR; TCRdb keeps in-frame clones, though not all of them. Found here are about 92,000 clones, just over 90% of them singletons; the top ten hold roughly 20%. Material: peripheral blood, obtained on day 0 of AZD1222 vaccination. These receptors all stem from an adult in good health.

This chain connects TRBV6-1 to TRBJ1-2; D unclear. The CDR3 is 15 residues long. Germline-derived CDR1 and CDR2 are MNHNS and SASEGT. The V and J ends lost 1 base and 7 bases respectively, with 16 bases between them. The CDR3 region has the DNA TGTGCCAGCAGTGAAGGGTCAGGACGGGTCGTTGGCTACACCTTC. Protein product: CASSEGSGRVVGYTF.

This clone has more than one count but fewer than ten. The rearrangement links TRBV9 to TRBJ1-3; a weak D match, TRBD1 (6 bases). The CDR3 loop spans 15 amino acids. Germline CDR1 and CDR2: SGDLS and YYNGEE. Between the trimmed V and J ends, which lost 4 bases and 0 bases, there was a span of 11 bases. CDR3 sequence (DNA): TGTGCCAGCAGCCCACAGGGCAGCTCTGGAAACACCATATATTTT. Residues: CASSPQGSSGNTIYF.

This clone was found once. V gene TRBV9 combines with J gene TRBJ2-7, with a possible D match to TRBD1 (6 bases). V shed 3 bases and J shed 6 bases, with 19 bases lying between them. The CDR3 consists of 15 residues. CDR1 is SGDLS, CDR2 YYNGEE, per germline. The CDR3 DNA is TGTGCCAGCAGCGACACCGGGACAACCGGACGCGAGCAGTACTTC. Translation: CASSDTGTTGREQYF.

The chain couples TRBV6-1 to TRBJ1-1, with 7 bases lining up with TRBD1. The CDR3 extends over 13 amino acids. J lost 8 bases, V lost 1 base, and 4 bases had no gene match. From germline, CDR1 is MNHNS and CDR2 SASEGT. The CDR3 DNA is TGTGCCAGCAGTGAAGGCGGGACAGAAGAAGCTTTCTTT. Translated: CASSEGGTEEAFF.

The J gene is TRBJ1-5, the V gene TRBV18; D is unclear. CDR3 size: 15 residues. Deletions cut 3 bases from V and 4 bases from J, with 13 bases between. Per germline, CDR1 KGHSH and CDR2 LQKENI. DNA for the CDR3: TGTGCCAGCTCACCCCTGAACAGCGATAATCAGCCCCAGCATTTT. Protein sequence: CASSPLNSDNQPQHF.

The V gene is TRBV12-3 or TRBV12-4, the J gene TRBJ2-7; a weak D match, TRBD2 (6 bases). There are 12 residues in the CDR3. Deletions cut 3 bases from V and 6 bases from J, with 9 bases between. CDR3 in DNA: TGTGCCAGCAGTTTTCGCGGGGTCGAGCAGTACTTC. It specifies CASSFRGVEQYF.

The chain uses TRBV6-5 and TRBJ2-1; 8 bases map to TRBD1. Germline V gene data show CDR1 as MNHEY and CDR2 as SVGAGI. The V gene end was trimmed by 6 bases and the J gene end by 3 bases; junction bases not matched to a gene: 7. The CDR3 sequence is 15 residues long. This CDR3 is CASSQTGEFYNEQFF. DNA for the CDR3: TGTGCCAGCAGCCAGACAGGGGAATTCTACAATGAGCAGTTCTTC.

The chain recombines TRBV6-4 with TRBJ2-2, with D possibly TRBD1 on 7 matching bases. CDR1 and CDR2 (germline): MRHNA, SNTAGT. Trimming left V 4 bases short and J 7 bases short, with 10 bases between. This CDR3 is 13 amino acids long. CDR3 in amino acids: CASSGQGGGELFF. The CDR3 DNA reads as TGTGCCAGCAGTGGACAGGGAGGCGGGGAGCTGTTTTTT.

The chain has TRBV28 and TRBJ2-5; D is unclear. CDR1 and CDR2 from the germline V gene are MDHEN and SYDVKM. The length of the CDR3 is 15 residues. Deletions cut 5 bases from V and 4 bases from J, with 17 bases between. The CDR3 loop is CASSHGPTRRETQYF. Here the CDR3 DNA reads TGTGCCAGCAGTCACGGACCTACCCGCCGAGAGACCCAGTACTTC. Looking up the rest from reference TRBV28 and TRBJ2-5 gives the full variable domain: DVKVTQSSRYLVKRTGEKVFLECVQDMDHENMFWYRQDPGLGLRLIYFSYDVKMKEKGDIPEGYSVSREKKERFSLILESASTNQTSMYLCASSHGPTRRETQYFGPGTRLLVL.

V usage is TRBV11-2 and J usage is TRBJ2-3, with 7 positions matching TRBD1. CDR3 length: 15 amino acids. Germline V lookup: CDR1 SGHAT, CDR2 FQNNGV. J was trimmed by 1 base and V by 6 bases; bases with no gene match: 7. CDR3 sequence reads: CASSIGGAGTDTQYF. Here the CDR3 DNA reads TGTGCCAGCAGTATAGGGGGCGCGGGCACAGATACGCAGTATTTT.

The chain has TRBV5-6 and TRBJ1-2; possible D gene TRBD1, 5 bases. Trimming cost V 5 bases and J 5 bases, with 13 bases left between them. The germline gives CDR1 SGHDT, CDR2 YYEEEE. This CDR3 contains 13 residues. The CDR3 is CASRHKGLYGYTF. The CDR3 DNA reads TGTGCCAGCAGACATAAGGGGTTATATGGCTACACCTTC.

The chain joins TRBV10-3 to TRBJ1-1; D unclear. CDR3 length: 12 residues. CDR1 is ENHRY and CDR2 is SYGVKD in the germline V gene. Between the trimmed V and J ends, which lost 10 bases and 4 bases, there was a span of 13 bases. This CDR3 reads CASIGQSTEAFF. The DNA for the CDR3 is TGTGCCAGCATAGGGCAGAGCACTGAAGCTTTCTTT.

V gene TRBV4-3 combines with J gene TRBJ2-7; TRBD1 aligns across 8 bases. The trim removed 3 bases at V and 2 bases at J, leaving 6 bases unmatched. The CDR3 spans 15 residues. Per germline, CDR1 LGHNA and CDR2 YSLEER. The CDR3 sequence is CASSQEPGQAYEQYF. CDR3 nucleotides: TGCGCCAGCAGCCAGGAACCGGGACAGGCCTACGAGCAGTACTTC.

This rearrangement joins TRBV3-1 (or the pseudogene TRBV3-2) to TRBJ1-4; TRBD1 might be the D (5 bases). Trimming left V 6 bases short and J 5 bases short, with 19 bases between. Germline loops: CDR1 LGHDT, CDR2 YNNKEL (reference sequence). The CDR3 runs to 16 residues. The CDR3 spells CASSDKLGVQNEKLFF. The CDR3 DNA reads as TGTGCCAGCAGTGACAAATTGGGGGTACAGAATGAAAAACTGTTTTTT.

The chain has TRBV2 and TRBJ1-2; tentative D call: TRBD1 (5 bases). V lost 6 bases and J lost 6, with 14 bases in between. The CDR3 spans 13 residues. Per the germline V gene, CDR1 is SNHLY and CDR2 is FYNNEI. For the CDR3, the DNA is TGTGCCAGCAGAACCGGGCCGGGGGATGGCTACACCTTC. It encodes CASRTGPGDGYTF.

As to this clone: Other DNA variants within this sample encode the same CDR3. This sequence joins TRBV4-3 and TRBJ2-7; TRBD2 might be the D (6 bases). Germline values: CDR1 LGHNA, CDR2 YSLEER. Trimming shortened V by 0 bases and J by 2 bases, and 8 bases separated the two germline ends. The CDR3 length is 14 residues. The CDR3 spells CASSQEGGTYEQYF. The CDR3 DNA reads TGCGCCAGCAGCCAAGAGGGCGGGACCTACGAGCAGTACTTC.

This chain links TRBV5-4 with TRBJ1-6; weak D call: TRBD1 (5 bases). The CDR3 contains 16 residues. Looked up from germline, CDR1 is SGHNT and CDR2 is YYREEE (reference sequence). Trimming stripped 3 bases from V and 7 bases from J, with 17 bases between. The CDR3, as DNA: TGTGCCAGCAGCTCGCCCCGGGAGAGGGGCAATTCACCCCTCCACTTT. Translating gives CASSSPRERGNSPLHF.

The chain couples TRBV9 to TRBJ1-3; 10 bases are a match to TRBD1. This CDR3 spans 15 amino acids. V was pared by 3 bases and J by 8 bases, with 8 bases of the junction left unmatched. Germline lookup yields CDR1 SGDLS and CDR2 YYNGEE. The CDR3, as DNA: TGTGCCAGCAGCGCCTCCGGGACAGGGGAACACACCATATATTTT. The encoded protein is CASSASGTGEHTIYF.

The J gene is TRBJ2-2, the V gene TRBV7-9, with D unclear. The CDR3 is 12 residues long. Germline V gene lookup returns CDR1 SEHNR and CDR2 FQNEAQ (reference sequence). Trimming cost V 5 bases and J 3 bases, with 4 bases left between them. The CDR3 nucleotides read TGTGCCAGCAGCCCAGACACCGGGGAGCTGTTTTTT. Protein: CASSPDTGELFF.

This clone was observed a few times. The chain is built from TRBV6-1 and TRBJ2-4; 10 positions match TRBD1. The CDR3 is made up of 15 amino acids. Trimming took 3 bases from V and 3 from J; bases not matched to a gene: 2. The germline gives CDR1 MNHNS, CDR2 SASEGT. The CDR3 nucleotides read TGTGCCAGCAGTGAGGGGACAGGGGACAAAAACATTCAGTACTTC. As protein: CASSEGTGDKNIQYF.

In this sample, this clone turned up a few times. The chain is built from TRBV5-1 and TRBJ1-2, with unresolved D. Trimming took off 0 bases at V and 4 bases at J, with 10 bases between the two ends. The CDR3 has 14 residues. Germline V gene lookup returns CDR1 SGHRS and CDR2 YFSETQ. CDR3 loop: CASSLDSLPYGYTF. CDR3 DNA sequence: TGCGCCAGCAGCTTGGACAGTCTACCCTATGGCTACACCTTC.

As concerns this clone: The junction and the germline gene differ at one end; a read error may be behind it. V and J are TRBV12-3 or TRBV12-4 and TRBJ1-1, with D perhaps TRBD1 (5 bases). The CDR3 contains 13 residues. The CDR3 loop reads CASSQKGNAEAFF. The CDR3 DNA sequence: TGTGCCAGCAGCCAAAAGGGGAACGCTGAAGCTTTCTTT.

This rearrangement joins TRBV19 to TRBJ2-7; the match to TRBD2 covers 11 bases. Germline CDR1 LNHDA, CDR2 SQIVND (reference sequence). This CDR3 region has 15 residues. Trimming removed 5 bases from V and 2 bases from J; junction bases left unmatched: 5. The CDR3 reads CASSLGLAGPYEQYF. DNA for the CDR3: TGTGCCAGTAGTCTCGGACTAGCGGGCCCCTACGAGCAGTACTTC.

This clone was seen only a few times. This chain joins TRBV18 and TRBJ1-4, with 7 bases lining up with TRBD1. The CDR3 loop spans 17 amino acids. V lost 0 bases, J lost 3 bases, and 7 bases stayed unmatched. From germline, CDR1 is KGHSH and CDR2 LQKENI. The CDR3 loop is CASSPPSTGQPNEKLFF. DNA of the CDR3: TGTGCCAGCTCACCACCGAGCACGGGACAGCCTAATGAAAAACTGTTTTTT.